The source of this T cell receptor (beta chain) is a study of control samples from healthy donors and cancer patients. Clones were read by immunoSEQ multiplex PCR, and TCRdb kept only the in-frame ones, dropping some. This repertoire shows tens of thousands of clones, 85% to 95% found once; its top ten account for 20% to 25%. V dropped 6 bases and J dropped 5 bases, with 16 bases sitting between them. This CDR3 contains 13 residues. Germline CDR1 reads GTSNPN; CDR2 reads SVGIG (reference sequence). Material: PBMCs. This chain uses TRBV30 with TRBJ1-2; no firm D call. This clonotype was sampled from a middle-aged woman with head and neck cancer. The CDR3 spells CACQALGGYGYTF. Here the CDR3 DNA reads TGTGCCTGCCAGGCCCTGGGAGGGTATGGCTACACCTTC.